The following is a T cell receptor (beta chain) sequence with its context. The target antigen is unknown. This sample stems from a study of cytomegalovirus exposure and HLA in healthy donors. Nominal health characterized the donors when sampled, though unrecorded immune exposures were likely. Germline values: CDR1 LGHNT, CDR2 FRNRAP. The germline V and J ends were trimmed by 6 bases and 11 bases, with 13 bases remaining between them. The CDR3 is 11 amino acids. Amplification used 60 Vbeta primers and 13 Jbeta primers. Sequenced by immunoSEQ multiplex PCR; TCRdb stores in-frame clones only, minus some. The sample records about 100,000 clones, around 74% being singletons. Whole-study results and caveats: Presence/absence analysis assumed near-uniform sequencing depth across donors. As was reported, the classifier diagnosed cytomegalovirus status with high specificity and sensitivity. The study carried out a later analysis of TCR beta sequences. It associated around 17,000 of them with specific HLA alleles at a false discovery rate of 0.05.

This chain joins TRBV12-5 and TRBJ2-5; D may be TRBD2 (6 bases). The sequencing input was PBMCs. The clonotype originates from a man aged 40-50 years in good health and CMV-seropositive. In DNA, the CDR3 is TGTGCTAGTGGACAAGGCCGGGAGCAGTACTTC. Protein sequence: CASGQGREQYF.